This T cell receptor beta chain was obtained from a study of blood T cell repertoires in COVID-19. Germline values: CDR1 SGHVS, CDR2 FNYEAQ. The CDR3 is 15 residues long. V was cut by 3 bases and J by 6 bases, with 17 bases left in between. TCRdb's table, derived via immunoSEQ multiplex PCR, lists solely in-frame clones and lacks some. This sample carries roughly 41,000 clones, 88% of them seen once, and the ten largest clones take 4.8%. In its sample, this clone was seen a few times. V gene TRBV7-6 combines with J gene TRBJ1-1; no clear D gene. The receptor was derived from a human donor in a cohort sampled during active COVID-19. The sequencing input was peripheral blood. As DNA, the CDR3 is TGTGCCAGCAGCTTGGGGTTAAATATGAGGGCTGAAGCTTTCTTT. This encodes CASSLGLNMRAEAFF.